One sample yielded the 27 T cell receptor beta chains listed below, sequenced in a study of blood T cell repertoires in COVID-19. Here immunoSEQ multiplex PCR was the method, and the copy in TCRdb shows in-frame clones only, minus some. The repertoire includes 150,000 to 200,000 clones, about 70% of them detected once, and around 8.9% sits in the top ten. Sequencing was carried out using peripheral blood. These receptors all come from a woman aged 45-59 years with active or convalescent COVID-19.

The chain's CDR3 is CASSQEAIGSPLHF. CDR3 coding DNA: TGTGCCAGCAGCCAAGAGGCCATCGGGTCACCCCTCCACTTT. The V and J genes are TRBV3-1 (or the pseudogene TRBV3-2) and TRBJ1-6; no clear D gene. The V end was cut by 0 bases, the J end by 10 bases, with 10 bases between. The CDR3 contains 14 residues. The germline CDR1 and CDR2 sequences are LGHDT and YNNKEL (reference sequence).

V is TRBV6-5 and J is TRBJ2-2; weak D call: TRBD2 (5 bases). The germline V gene encodes CDR1 MNHEY and CDR2 SVGAGI. Trimming shortened V by 1 base and J by 6 bases, and 6 bases separated the two germline ends. The CDR3 has 13 residues. The CDR3 spells CASSYLLAGELFF. The CDR3 DNA is TGTGCCAGCAGTTACTTACTAGCCGGGGAGCTGTTTTTT.

J is TRBJ1-5 and V is TRBV28, with D tentatively TRBD1 (6 bases). Germline CDR1 reads MDHEN; CDR2 reads SYDVKM. This CDR3 contains 11 residues. Trimming pared 8 bases from V and 7 bases from J, leaving 9 bases between. The CDR3 is CASGRGQPQHF. The CDR3 nucleotides are TGTGCCAGCGGGAGGGGGCAGCCCCAGCATTTT.

CDR3 coding DNA: TGTGCCACCAGTGACCCCTCGCGAGGTTCCTACAATGAGCAGTTCTTC. Translated: CATSDPSRGSYNEQFF. The rearrangement links TRBV24-1 to TRBJ2-1; no clear D gene. There are 16 residues in the CDR3. Per the germline V gene, CDR1 is KGHDR and CDR2 is SFDVKD. V was cut by 4 bases and J by 1 base, with 13 bases left in between.

The chain carries TRBV14 and TRBJ2-3; 8 bases are a match to TRBD1. The germline CDR1 and CDR2 sequences are SGHDN and FVKESK. The CDR3 has 16 amino acids. The junction had 12 bases not matched to a gene; V was cut back by 4 bases and J by 6 bases. CDR3 DNA sequence: TGTGCCAGCAGCCCCCGACAGGGGTGGGGTGTGGATACGCAGTATTTT. This encodes CASSPRQGWGVDTQYF.

The CDR3 sequence: CASSQGTSVGTDTQYF. In nucleotides, the CDR3 is TGCGCCAGCAGCCAAGGGACTAGCGTAGGCACAGATACGCAGTATTTT. The J gene is TRBJ2-3, the V gene TRBV4-3; TRBD2 matches 9 bases. The CDR3 sequence is 16 residues long. With V trimmed by 1 base and J by 1 base, 3 bases remained unmatched. CDR1 and CDR2 (germline): LGHNA, YSLEER.

V usage is TRBV2 and J usage is TRBJ2-3, with 10 bases that match TRBD2. This CDR3 comprises 17 residues. V shed 0 bases, J shed 0 bases, and the junction held 3 bases outside the gene matches. Germline CDR1 SNHLY, CDR2 FYNNEI. In nucleotides, the CDR3 is TGTGCCAGCAGTGAAGCACTAGCGGGGATAAGCACAGATACGCAGTATTTT. It codes for CASSEALAGISTDTQYF.

This clone showed up just a few times. CDR3 in DNA: TGCGCCAGCAGCCAGGACAGTGACGGGGTCCATCAGCCCCAGCATTTT. As protein: CASSQDSDGVHQPQHF. The V and J genes are TRBV4-1 and TRBJ1-5; D possibly corresponds to TRBD1 (6 bases). CDR1 is MGHRA, CDR2 YSYEKL, per germline. The length of the CDR3 is 16 residues. Trimming took 3 bases from V and 5 from J, leaving 17 bases between them.

The rearrangement joins TRBV5-1 to TRBJ2-5, with 10 bases identical to TRBD1. The J segment lost 4 bases and the V segment lost 4 bases, leaving 10 bases of the junction unmatched. There are 16 residues in the CDR3. CDR1 SGHRS and CDR2 YFSETQ come from the germline V gene. The CDR3 DNA reads as TGCGCCAGCAGCCGCGGGGCGGGGACAGGGGTAGAGACCCAGTACTTC. It is translated as CASSRGAGTGVETQYF. Combining the CDR3 with reference TRBV5-1 and TRBJ2-5 gives the whole variable domain KAGVTQTPRYLIKTRGQQVTLSCSPISGHRSVSWYQQTPGQGLQFLFEYFSETQRNKGNFPGRFSGRQFSNSRSEMNVSTLELGDSALYLCASSRGAGTGVETQYFGPGTRLLVL.

The gene calls are TRBV19 and TRBJ1-2, with D perhaps TRBD1 (5 bases). The V end lost 6 bases, the J end lost 1 base, and 12 bases lay between the germline ends. The CDR3 is 14 amino acids. Germline V lookup: CDR1 LNHDA, CDR2 SQIVND (reference sequence). This chain's CDR3 is CASSYRSNNYGYTF. For the CDR3, the DNA is TGTGCCAGTAGCTACAGGAGCAATAACTATGGCTACACCTTC.

The rearrangement links TRBV2 to TRBJ1-2, with a tentative D call TRBD1 (6 bases). The V and J ends lost 6 bases and 0 bases respectively, with 14 bases between them. Germline CDR1 SNHLY, CDR2 FYNNEI. The CDR3 loop spans 15 amino acids. DNA for the CDR3: TGTGCCAGCAGCGGACAGACCGTAGCTAACTATGGCTACACCTTC. It translates to CASSGQTVANYGYTF.

V usage is TRBV30 and J usage is TRBJ1-4; 7 bases line up with TRBD1. The CDR3 spans 12 residues. V lost 6 bases, J lost 7 bases, and 5 bases stayed unmatched. Germline CDR1 is GTSNPN and CDR2 is SVGIG (reference sequence). In nucleotides, the CDR3 is TGTGCCTGCCAGGGGGTCGGTGAAAAACTGTTTTTT. Its protein product is CACQGVGEKLFF.

This chain connects TRBV11-2 to TRBJ2-6, with D possibly being TRBD2 (5 bases). Trimming removed 3 bases at V and 2 bases at J, with 8 bases between. The CDR3 spans 15 residues. Germline V lookup: CDR1 SGHAT, CDR2 FQNNGV. The chain's CDR3 is CASSLDGAGANVLTF. The CDR3 DNA reads as TGTGCCAGCAGCTTGGACGGGGCTGGGGCCAACGTCCTGACTTTC.

In its sample, this clone was seen once. V gene TRBV2 combines with J gene TRBJ1-3; TRBD1 aligns across 8 bases. Losses at the gene ends were 6 bases for V and 1 base for J; bases not matched to a gene: 14. The CDR3 covers 18 residues. Germline V gene lookup returns CDR1 SNHLY and CDR2 FYNNEI. The CDR3 sequence is CASRGQVGLGVSGNTIYF. DNA of the CDR3: TGTGCCAGCAGGGGACAGGTTGGACTCGGGGTTTCTGGAAACACCATATATTTT.

The chain links TRBV4-2 to TRBJ1-1; 7 nucleotides agree with TRBD1. The trim removed 0 bases at V and 7 bases at J, leaving 5 bases unmatched. Germline CDR1 is LGHNA and CDR2 is YNFKEQ. The length of the CDR3 is 14 residues. CDR3 protein: CASSQDVGDSEAFF. The CDR3 nucleotides read TGTGCCAGCAGCCAAGATGTGGGGGACAGTGAAGCTTTCTTT.

The chain links TRBV18 to TRBJ1-3; 9 positions match TRBD1. V trimming: 3 bases; J trimming: 0 bases; junction bases outside the gene matches: 3. The CDR3 spans 16 residues. Per the germline V gene, CDR1 is KGHSH and CDR2 is LQKENI. The CDR3 region is CASSPGQGTSGNTIYF. The CDR3 DNA reads TGTGCCAGCTCACCGGGACAGGGAACCTCTGGAAACACCATATATTTT.

This clone came up once. The chain employs TRBV7-8 and TRBJ1-2; tentative D call: TRBD1 (6 bases). Germline CDR1 reads SGHVS; CDR2 reads FQNEAQ. Trimming stripped 1 base from V and 0 bases from J, with 12 bases between. CDR3 length equals 16 residues. The CDR3: CASSLVAGEANYGYTF. The CDR3 DNA sequence: TGTGCCAGCAGCTTAGTAGCAGGGGAAGCTAACTATGGCTACACCTTC.

The V gene is TRBV29-1, the J gene TRBJ2-5; the match to TRBD2 covers 11 bases. The CDR3 covers 14 residues. Trimming cost V 8 bases and J 1 base; bases outside gene matches: 6. The V gene's germline CDR1 is SQVTM and CDR2 ANQGSEA. CDR3 in DNA: TGCAGCCCGAAACTAGCGGGAGCCCAAGAGACCCAGTACTTC. It encodes CSPKLAGAQETQYF.

This clone has a handful of counts. This chain links TRBV15 with TRBJ1-4, with unresolved D. V dropped 0 bases and J dropped 12 bases, with 11 bases sitting between them. The CDR3 totals 13 residues. Per germline, CDR1 LNHNV and CDR2 YYDKDF (reference sequence). The CDR3: CATSREDTGELFF. As DNA, the CDR3 is TGTGCCACCAGCAGAGAAGACACCGGGGAACTGTTTTTT.

The rearrangement links TRBV7-6 to TRBJ2-1; TRBD2 matches at 7 bases. Germline V lookup: CDR1 SGHVS, CDR2 FNYEAQ. This CDR3 spans 14 amino acids. Unmatched junction bases numbered 4, after V lost 4 bases and J lost 4 bases. CDR3 in DNA: TGTGCCAGCAGCTCAGCGGGGCGATACAATGAGCAGTTCTTC. Translation: CASSSAGRYNEQFF.

The chain joins TRBV3-1 (or the pseudogene TRBV3-2) to TRBJ1-6; D is perhaps TRBD1 (5 bases). CDR1 is LGHDT, CDR2 YNNKEL, per germline (reference sequence). The CDR3 is 16 amino acids. V dropped 1 base and J dropped 3 bases, with 10 bases sitting between them. The CDR3 loop is CASSQGLGGYNSPLHF. In DNA form, the CDR3 reads TGTGCCAGCAGCCAAGGCTTGGGGGGCTATAATTCACCCCTCCACTTT.

This clone has a handful of counts. The chain recombines TRBV28 with TRBJ2-1; 16 nucleotides line up with TRBD2. The CDR3 length is 18 residues. CDR1 MDHEN and CDR2 SYDVKM come from the germline V gene. Trimming at V came to 8 bases and at J to 15 bases, leaving 22 bases not matched to a gene. CDR3 region: CASLSRHYGTSGRGVRFF. CDR3 DNA sequence: TGTGCCAGCCTTTCAAGGCACTACGGGACTAGCGGGAGGGGGGTCCGGTTCTTC.

In its sample, this clone was seen once. The chain carries TRBV5-1 and TRBJ1-5, with D uncertain. The CDR3 consists of 14 residues. Germline V lookup: CDR1 SGHRS, CDR2 YFSETQ. V was cut by 3 bases and J by 3 bases, with 10 bases left in between. CDR3 region: CASSSGDLNQPQHF. The CDR3, as DNA: TGCGCCAGCAGCTCCGGAGACCTCAATCAGCCCCAGCATTTT.

This clone was seen a handful of times. J is TRBJ2-5 and V is TRBV30; TRBD2 aligns across 11 bases. Per the germline V gene, CDR1 is GTSNPN and CDR2 is SVGIG (reference sequence). The CDR3 is 18 amino acids. With V trimmed by 0 bases and J by 0 bases, 9 bases remained unmatched. CDR3 in amino acids: CAWSVLGASGGYQETQYF. As DNA, the CDR3 is TGTGCCTGGAGTGTACTCGGGGCTAGCGGGGGGTACCAAGAGACCCAGTACTTC.

This chain joins TRBV5-1 and TRBJ2-5; 9 nucleotides line up with TRBD1. Germline CDR1 SGHRS, CDR2 YFSETQ. The CDR3 covers 14 residues. V shed 4 bases and J 4 bases; nucleotides not matched to a gene: 5. The CDR3 loop reads CASSPGQGIETQYF. Here the CDR3 DNA reads TGCGCCAGCAGCCCGGGACAGGGCATAGAGACCCAGTACTTC.

The rearrangement uses TRBV4-2 and TRBJ1-1; D gene uncertain. This CDR3 contains 12 residues. Trimming removed 8 bases at V and 2 bases at J, with 9 bases between. Germline lookup yields CDR1 LGHNA and CDR2 YNFKEQ. The CDR3 spells CASGRVNTEAFF. The CDR3 DNA reads TGTGCCAGCGGGAGGGTCAACACTGAAGCTTTCTTT.

The chain carries TRBV7-8 and TRBJ1-4, with 10 bases fitting TRBD1. The CDR3 is made up of 15 amino acids. The ends lost 6 bases at V and 0 bases at J; junction bases unmatched: 1. Per the germline V gene, CDR1 is SGHVS and CDR2 is FQNEAQ. CDR3 amino acids: CASRGTGATNEKLFF. In DNA form, the CDR3 reads TGTGCCAGCAGAGGGACAGGGGCAACTAATGAAAAACTGTTTTTT.